This TCR beta chain was recovered during a study of cytomegalovirus exposure and HLA in healthy donors. Both 60 Vbeta primers and 13 Jbeta primers went into the PCR. Repertoires were generated with immunoSEQ multiplex PCR, while TCRdb's copy carries only in-frame clones and drops some. There are 90,000 to 110,000 clones in the sample; 75% to 90% occur only once, and 6.5% to 8.5% lies in the top ten. In germline, CDR1 is SGHDN, CDR2 FVKESK. This CDR3 has 15 amino acids. With 4 bases clipped from V and 6 bases from J, the junction kept 8 bases outside the gene matches. Source material: PBMCs. The sequence was collected from a man aged 30-40 years in good health and CMV-seropositive. This chain joins TRBV14 and TRBJ2-3; TRBD2 matches at 9 bases. DNA of the CDR3: TGTGCCAGCAGCCGGCTGGGCGGGGGGGAGGATACGCAGTATTTT. This gives the protein CASSRLGGGEDTQYF. Full variable domain (rest looked up from reference TRBV14 and TRBJ2-3): EAGVTQFPSHSVIEKGQTVTLRCDPISGHDNLYWYRRVMGKEIKFLLHFVKESKQDESGMPNNRFLAERTGGTYSTLKVQPAELEDSGVYFCASSRLGGGEDTQYFGPGTRLTVL.